This T cell receptor (beta chain) was sequenced during a study of blood T cell repertoires in COVID-19. The wider study: The United States, Italy and Spain were the sources of the acute and convalescent COVID-19 samples. PBMCs, B-cell-depleted T cells, or T cells were the source of the cDNA or gDNA that made up the material.

Per the original data handling: For nucleated cells, counts were estimated from reference gene primer amplification. The repertoire was sequenced with immunoSEQ multiplex PCR; TCRdb's copy has only in-frame clones and lacks some. V and J calls and clone size follow that table, whereas D and trimming were derived from the DNA. This sample has some 160,000 clones; about four fifths occur once, and the top ten carry about 7%. This CDR3 has 15 residues. Germline loops: CDR1 SGHRS, CDR2 YFSETQ. Trimming left V 0 bases short and J 5 bases short, with 12 bases between. The J gene is TRBJ2-1, the V gene TRBV5-1, with D possibly being TRBD2 (6 bases). This sequence was found in a man between 65 and 85 years old with active or convalescent COVID-19. Sequencing input: peripheral blood. The CDR3 loop is CASSLEAGPHNEQFF. In nucleotides, the CDR3 is TGCGCCAGCAGCTTGGAGGCGGGGCCCCACAATGAGCAGTTCTTC.